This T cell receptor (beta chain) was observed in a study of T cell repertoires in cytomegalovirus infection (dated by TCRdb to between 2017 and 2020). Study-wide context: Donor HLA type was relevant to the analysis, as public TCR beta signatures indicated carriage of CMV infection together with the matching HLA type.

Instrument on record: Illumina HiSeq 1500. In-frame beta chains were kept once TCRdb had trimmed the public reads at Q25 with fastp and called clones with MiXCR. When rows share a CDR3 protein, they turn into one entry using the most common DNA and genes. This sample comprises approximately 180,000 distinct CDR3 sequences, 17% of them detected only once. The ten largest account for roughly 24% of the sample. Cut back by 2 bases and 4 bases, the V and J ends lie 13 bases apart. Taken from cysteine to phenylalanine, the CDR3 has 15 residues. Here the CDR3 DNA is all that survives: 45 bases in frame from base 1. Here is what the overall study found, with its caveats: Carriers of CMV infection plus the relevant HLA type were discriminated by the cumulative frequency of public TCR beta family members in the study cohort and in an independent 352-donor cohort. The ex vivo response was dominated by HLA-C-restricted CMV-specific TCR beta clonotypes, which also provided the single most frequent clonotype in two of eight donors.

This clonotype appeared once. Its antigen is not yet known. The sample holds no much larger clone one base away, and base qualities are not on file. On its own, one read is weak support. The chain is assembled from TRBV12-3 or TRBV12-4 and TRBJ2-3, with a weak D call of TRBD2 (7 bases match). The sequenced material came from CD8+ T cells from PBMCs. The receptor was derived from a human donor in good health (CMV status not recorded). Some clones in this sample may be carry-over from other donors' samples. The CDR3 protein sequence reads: CASSLLGGGSDTQYF. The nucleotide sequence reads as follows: TGTGCCAGCAGTTTATTAGGGGGGGGGTCAGATACGCAGTATTTT.